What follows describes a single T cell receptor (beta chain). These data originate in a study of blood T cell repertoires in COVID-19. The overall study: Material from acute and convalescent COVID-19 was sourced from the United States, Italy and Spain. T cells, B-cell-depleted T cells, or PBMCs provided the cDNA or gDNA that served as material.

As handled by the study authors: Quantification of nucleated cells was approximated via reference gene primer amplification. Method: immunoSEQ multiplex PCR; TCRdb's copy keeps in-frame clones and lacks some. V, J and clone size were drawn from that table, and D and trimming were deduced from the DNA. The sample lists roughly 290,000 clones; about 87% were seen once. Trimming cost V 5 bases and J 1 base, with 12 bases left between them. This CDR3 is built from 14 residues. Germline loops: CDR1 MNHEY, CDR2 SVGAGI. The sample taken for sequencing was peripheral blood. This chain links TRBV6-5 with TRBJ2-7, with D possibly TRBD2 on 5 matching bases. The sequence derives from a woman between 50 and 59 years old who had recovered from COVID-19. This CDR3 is CASSRGPQSYEQYF. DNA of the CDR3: TGTGCCAGCAGTCGCGGGCCCCAATCCTACGAGCAGTACTTC.